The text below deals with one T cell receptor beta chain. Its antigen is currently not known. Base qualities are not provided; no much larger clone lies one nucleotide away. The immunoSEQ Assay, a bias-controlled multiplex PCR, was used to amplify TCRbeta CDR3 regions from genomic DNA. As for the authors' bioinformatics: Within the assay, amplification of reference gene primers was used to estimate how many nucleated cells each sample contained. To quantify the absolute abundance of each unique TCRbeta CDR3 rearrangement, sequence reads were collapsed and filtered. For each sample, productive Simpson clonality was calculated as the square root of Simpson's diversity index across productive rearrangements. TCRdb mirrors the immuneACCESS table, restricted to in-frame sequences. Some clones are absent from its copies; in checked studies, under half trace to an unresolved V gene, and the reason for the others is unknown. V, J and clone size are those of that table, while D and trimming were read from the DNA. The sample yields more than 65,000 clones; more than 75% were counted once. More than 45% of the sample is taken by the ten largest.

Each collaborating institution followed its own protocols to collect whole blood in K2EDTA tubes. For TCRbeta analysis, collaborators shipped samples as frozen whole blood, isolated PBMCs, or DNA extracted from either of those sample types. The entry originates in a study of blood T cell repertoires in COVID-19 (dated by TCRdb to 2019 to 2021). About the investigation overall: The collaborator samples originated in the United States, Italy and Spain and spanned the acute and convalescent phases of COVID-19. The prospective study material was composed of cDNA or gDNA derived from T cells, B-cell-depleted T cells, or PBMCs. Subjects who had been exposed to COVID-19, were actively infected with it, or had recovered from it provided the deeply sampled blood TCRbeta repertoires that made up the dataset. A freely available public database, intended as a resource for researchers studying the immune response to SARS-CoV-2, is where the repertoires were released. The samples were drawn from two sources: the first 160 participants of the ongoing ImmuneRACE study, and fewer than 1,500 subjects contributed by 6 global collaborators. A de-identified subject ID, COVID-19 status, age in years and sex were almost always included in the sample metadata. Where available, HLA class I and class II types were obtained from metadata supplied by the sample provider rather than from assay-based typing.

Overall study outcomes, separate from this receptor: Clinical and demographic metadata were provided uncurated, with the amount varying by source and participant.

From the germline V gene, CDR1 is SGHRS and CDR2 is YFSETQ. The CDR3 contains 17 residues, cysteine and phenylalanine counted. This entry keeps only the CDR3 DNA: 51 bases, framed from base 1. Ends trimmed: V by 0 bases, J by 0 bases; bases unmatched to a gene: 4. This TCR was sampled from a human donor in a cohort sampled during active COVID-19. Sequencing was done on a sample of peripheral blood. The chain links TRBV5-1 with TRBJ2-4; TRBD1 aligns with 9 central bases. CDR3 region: CASSLAGTGRAKNIQYF. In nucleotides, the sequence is TGCGCCAGCAGCTTGGCAGGGACAGGGCGAGCCAAAAACATTCAGTACTTC.